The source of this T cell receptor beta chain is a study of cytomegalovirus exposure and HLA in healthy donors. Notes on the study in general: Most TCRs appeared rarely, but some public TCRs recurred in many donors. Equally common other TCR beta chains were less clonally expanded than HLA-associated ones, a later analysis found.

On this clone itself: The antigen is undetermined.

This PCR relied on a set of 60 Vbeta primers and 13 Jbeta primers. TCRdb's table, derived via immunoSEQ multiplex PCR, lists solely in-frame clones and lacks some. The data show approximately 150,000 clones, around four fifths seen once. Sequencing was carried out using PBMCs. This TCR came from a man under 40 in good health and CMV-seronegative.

CDR3 loop: CASSPDGSSNNEQFF. The DNA of the CDR3 is TGCGCCAGCAGCCCGGACGGGAGTTCCAACAATGAGCAGTTCTTC. The chain combines TRBV5-1 with TRBJ2-1, with D possibly TRBD2 on 6 matching bases. V lost 4 bases, J lost 5 bases, and 16 bases lay in between. Per the germline V gene, CDR1 is SGHRS and CDR2 is YFSETQ. The CDR3 runs to 15 residues.